This TCR beta chain was sequenced in a study of cytomegalovirus exposure and HLA in healthy donors. CDR3 length: 17 amino acids. Germline trimming cut 0 bases from V and 0 bases from J; bases unmatched to any gene: 8. CDR1 and CDR2 from the germline V gene are SGHRS and YFSETQ. Whole-study findings and limits: It was reported that TCR beta sequences correctly inferred the HLA-A and HLA-B alleles for most subjects.

It was with 60 Vbeta and 13 Jbeta primers that the PCR ran. TCRdb's table, derived via immunoSEQ multiplex PCR, lists solely in-frame clones and lacks some. The repertoire consists of 150,000 to 200,000 clones, with around 80% occurring once and the leading ten covering about 6.3%. As for this clone: Its antigen is as yet unknown.

The chain carries TRBV5-1 and TRBJ1-1; 7 bases are a match to TRBD1. The clonotype originates from a male donor in good health and CMV-seropositive. The sample consisted of PBMCs. The CDR3 nucleotides are TGCGCCAGCAGCTTGGAGAGGGGGCAGGCCATGAACACTGAAGCTTTCTTT. Its translation: CASSLERGQAMNTEAFF. Together with reference TRBV5-1 and TRBJ1-1, the CDR3 gives the full variable domain: KAGVTQTPRYLIKTRGQQVTLSCSPISGHRSVSWYQQTPGQGLQFLFEYFSETQRNKGNFPGRFSGRQFSNSRSEMNVSTLELGDSALYLCASSLERGQAMNTEAFFGQGTRLTVV.